This paragraph reports one T cell receptor beta chain. Its specificity is not known. This record belongs to a study of blood T cells in healthy people across ages. Study findings and constraints: Researchers judged that diversity estimates from one million T cells fell short of true values. The fall in TCR beta diversity per million T cells was roughly linear with age. Naive T cell percentage showed a strong correlation with TCR beta diversity.

Trimming stripped 2 bases from V and 4 bases from J, with 15 bases between. Germline V gives CDR1 MNHNY, CDR2 SVGAGI (reference sequence). The CDR3 extends over 16 amino acids. Samples each yielded at least 5.5 micrograms of total RNA. A second PCR, run for about 6 to 11 cycles, used a sample-barcoded 5' primer plus a J-beta primer mix. TCRdb re-called the 5' RACE reads through MiXCR, storing one row per CDR3 protein. Among 1,500,000 or so distinct CDR3 sequences listed, roughly 60% were seen once. This receptor was obtained from a man younger than 35 in good health. The specimen sequenced was blood. The gene calls are TRBV6-6 and TRBJ2-1; D possibly corresponds to TRBD2 (6 bases). The CDR3 bases are TGTGCCAGCAGTTACGGCTCAACGGGAGCTTACAATGAGCAGTTCTTC. Residues: CASSYGSTGAYNEQFF.